This T cell receptor (beta chain) was captured in a study of blood T cell repertoires in COVID-19. Study background: The study drew acute and convalescent COVID-19 samples from the United States, Italy and Spain. PBMCs, B-cell-depleted T cells, or T cells were the source of the cDNA or gDNA that made up the material.

Assay used: immunoSEQ multiplex PCR; TCRdb lists only in-frame clones, some missing. The sample has about 200,000 clones, approximately 83% seen once. The sequencing sample was made of peripheral blood. The clonotype comes from a man in his 60s with acute or convalescent COVID-19.

CDR3 loop: CASSIAGGPKNIQYF. CDR3 nucleotide sequence: TGTGCCAGTAGTATAGCGGGAGGCCCCAAAAACATTCAGTACTTC. This chain links TRBV19 with TRBJ2-4; 7 bases map to TRBD2. CDR3 length: 15 residues. The germline V gene encodes CDR1 LNHDA and CDR2 SQIVND (reference sequence). The V segment lost 1 base and the J segment 2 bases; nucleotides outside the gene matches: 2.